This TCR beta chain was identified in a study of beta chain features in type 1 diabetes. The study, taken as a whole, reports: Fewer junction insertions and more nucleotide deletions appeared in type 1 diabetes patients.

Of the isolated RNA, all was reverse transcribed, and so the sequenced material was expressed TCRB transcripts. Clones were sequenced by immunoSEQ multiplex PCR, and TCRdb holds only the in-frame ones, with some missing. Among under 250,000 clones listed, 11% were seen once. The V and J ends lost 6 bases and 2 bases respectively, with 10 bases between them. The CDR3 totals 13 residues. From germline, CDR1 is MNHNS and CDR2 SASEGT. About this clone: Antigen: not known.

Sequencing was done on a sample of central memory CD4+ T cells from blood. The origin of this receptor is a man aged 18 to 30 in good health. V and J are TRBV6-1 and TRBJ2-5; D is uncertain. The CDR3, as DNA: TGTGCCAGCAGCACCGTAGCTCAAGAGACCCAGTACTTC. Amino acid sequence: CASSTVAQETQYF.